The clone carrying this T cell receptor beta chain came up a few times. Its antigen is still unknown. Trimming stripped 6 bases from V and 0 bases from J, with 17 bases between. CDR3 length: 16 amino acids. Germline CDR1 MNHNY, CDR2 SVGAGI (reference sequence). This sample was included in a study of early T cells in non-severe SARS-CoV-2 infection. The wider study: Sequencing of bulk RNA from unsorted whole blood was done, without chain pairing.

Unique molecular identifiers were added to individual cDNA molecules. TCRdb reprocessed the 5' RACE reads via MiXCR and lists one record per CDR3 protein. The sample includes roughly 67,000 distinct CDR3 sequences, less than 15% of them seen just once. Study results and limitations: The VDJdb matching leaned toward anti-spike CD8 responses and overlooked private and CD4 specificities.

The specimen was whole blood. The clonotype was recovered from an adult who was a healthcare worker with PCR-confirmed SARS-CoV-2 infection or an uninfected control (not recorded which). This sequence joins TRBV6-6 and TRBJ1-2; no definite D call. The CDR3 DNA follows: TGTGCCAGCAGCCCCCAAAGCAGTCCAGCTAACTATGGCTACACCTTC. This sequence encodes CASSPQSSPANYGYTF.